This T cell receptor beta chain was profiled in a study of CD8+CD57+ T cells in acquired aplastic anemia. As for the study in general: CD4+ and CD8+ cells, once sorted, gave DNA averaging about 3 ug.

Genomic DNA provided the template from which TCR beta VDJ and CDR3 profiles were obtained. TCRdb recomputed calls from the reads with MiXCR, one row per CDR3 protein. The data hold 95,000 to 150,000 distinct CDR3 sequences, with almost 40% observed a single time. V shed 6 bases and J 2 bases; nucleotides not matched to a gene: 5. This CDR3 contains 16 residues. Looked up from germline, CDR1 is SQVTM and CDR2 is ANQGSEA. Study-level results: The number of CD8+ CDR3 sequences shared by patients and controls was twenty-nine.

Those patients picked for sequencing had displayed CD8+CD57+ cell expansion on flow cytometry. In all patients, the disease was severe acquired aplastic anemia. Untreated patients provided the blood samples, with no therapy given before sampling. This clonotype has a count of ten or more. Antigen unknown. The sample taken for sequencing was sorted CD4+, CD8+, or CD8+CD57+ T cells (not recorded which) from PBMCs. The clonotype comes from a human donor with aplastic anemia. This rearrangement joins TRBV29-1 to TRBJ2-2; 14 bases align to TRBD2. In DNA form, the CDR3 reads TGCAGCGTCGGGACTAGCGGGGGACTTAACACCGGGGAGCTGTTTTTT. Amino acids: CSVGTSGGLNTGELFF.